These 8 T cell receptor beta chains were all obtained from the same sample, sequenced in a study of regulatory T cells in long-lasting Graves disease. Noted time point: newly diagnosed GD, antithyroid drugs for less than 3 months. Scientists built the TCR library using RNA that was extracted from PBMCs. Building of the TCR beta libraries involved iRepertoire HTBI primers and Arm-PCR of CDR3 regions. TCRdb re-called the multiplex PCR reads through MiXCR, storing one row per CDR3 protein. In the table there are under 300,000 distinct CDR3 sequences, about 18% of which are singletons. In addition, the sample was reused for a study of T cells in Graves' hyperthyroidism and ophthalmopathy.

The specimen was peripheral blood mononuclear cells (PBMCs), collected at new diagnosis, from a patient treated with antithyroid drugs. These receptors all stem from a woman aged 25 to 39 with Graves disease.

The gene calls are TRBV24-1 and TRBJ1-2; D is perhaps TRBD1 (5 bases). Between the trimmed V and J ends, which lost 2 bases and 4 bases, there was a span of 10 bases. In germline, CDR1 is KGHDR, CDR2 SFDVKD. CDR3 length: 14 amino acids. In DNA form, the CDR3 reads TGTGCCACCAGTGATTCTGGGACTCGCTATGGCTACACCTTC. Encoded protein: CATSDSGTRYGYTF.

This clonotype was seen ten or more times. This chain links TRBV18 with TRBJ1-5; 10 bases fit TRBD1. Germline V lookup: CDR1 KGHSH, CDR2 LQKENI. CDR3 length: 16 amino acids. V trimming: 5 bases; J trimming: 2 bases; junction bases outside the gene matches: 6. In DNA form, the CDR3 reads TGTGCCAGCTCAACGATCGGGACAGGGGGCAATCAGCCCCAGCATTTT. Amino acids: CASSTIGTGGNQPQHF.

This clonotype was seen at least ten times. The chain recombines TRBV10-3 with TRBJ1-5; 8 bases agree with TRBD1. The CDR3 runs 16 residues. Germline CDR1 ENHRY, CDR2 SYGVKD. With V trimmed by 2 bases and J by 5 bases, 8 bases remained unmatched. CDR3 coding DNA: TGTGCCATCAGTGAGGGAGACAGGGGTAGGGATCAGCCCCAGCATTTT. Amino acid sequence: CAISEGDRGRDQPQHF.

This clonotype has a handful of counts. The chain couples TRBV5-4 to TRBJ2-3; D is possibly TRBD2 (7 bases). V gave up 7 bases and J gave up 4 bases, with 16 bases separating them. The germline V gene has CDR1 SGHNT and CDR2 YYREEE (reference sequence). The CDR3 extends over 14 amino acids. The CDR3 sequence: CASRWGGEADTQYF. CDR3 bases: TGTGCCAGCCGCTGGGGGGGCGAGGCAGATACGCAGTATTTT. The complete variable domain, with remaining parts taken from reference TRBV5-4 and TRBJ2-3, reads ETGVTQSPTHLIKTRGQQVTLRCSSQSGHNTVSWYQQALGQGPQFIFQYYREEENGRGNFPPRFSGLQFPNYSSELNVNALELDDSALYLCASRWGGEADTQYFGPGTRLTVL.

This clonotype was detected ten times or more. The chain links TRBV7-2 to TRBJ2-5; the D gene is possibly TRBD2 (6 bases). Germline V CDR1 and CDR2: SGHTA, FQGNSA. V was trimmed by 5 bases and J by 2 bases, leaving 15 bases between them. The CDR3 is 15 residues long. The CDR3, as DNA: TGTGCCAGCAGCCCGGAGGGCGGGCGACAAGAGACCCAGTACTTC. Translating gives CASSPEGGRQETQYF.

The V call is TRBV27, the J call TRBJ1-5, with D possibly being TRBD1 (5 bases). Germline CDR1 and CDR2: MNHEY and SMNVEV (reference sequence). V lost 8 bases and J lost 3, with 14 bases in between. This CDR3 has 14 amino acids. Here the CDR3 reads CASGPGTDNQPQHF. CDR3 DNA: TGTGCCAGCGGTCCAGGGACGGACAATCAGCCCCAGCATTTT.

This clonotype was counted many times. The chain combines TRBV6-1 with TRBJ2-2; TRBD1 matches 8 bases. Trimming at V came to 11 bases and at J to 7 bases, leaving 6 bases not matched to a gene. The CDR3 consists of 12 residues. Germline loops: CDR1 MNHNS, CDR2 SASEGT. CDR3 coding DNA: TGTGCCGTAAGACAGGGGTACGGGGAGCTGTTTTTT. This gives the protein CAVRQGYGELFF.

In this sample, this clonotype turned up a few times. Germline and junction disagree at one end, which may indicate a read error. The V call is TRBV2, the J call TRBJ2-1; D unclear. This CDR3 is 15 amino acids long. Germline CDR1 SNHLY, CDR2 FYNNEI. CDR3 DNA: TGTGCCAGCAGTTCCGACGGAAGCTCCTACAGTGAGCAGTTCTTC. Its translation: CASSSDGSSYSEQFF. The variable domain in full, with the rest retrieved from reference TRBV2 and TRBJ2-1, is EPEVTQTPSHQVTQMGQEVILRCVPISNHLYFYWYRQILGQKVEFLVSFYNNEISEKSEIFDDQFSVERPDGSNFTLKIRSTKLEDSAMYFCASSSDGSSYSEQFFGPGTRLTVL.